This T cell receptor (beta chain) was sequenced in a study of cytomegalovirus exposure and HLA in healthy donors (dated by TCRdb to 2017 to 2019). Study-wide context: In an earlier analysis of under 750 of the donors, 276 Gb of sequence data and some 120 million unique TCR beta sequences from some 170 million T cells were reported. An early release that covered several hundred HLA-typed donors contained approximately 320 gigabases of sequencing data and around 85 million unique TCR sequences. The genetic ancestry cluster associated with self-reported Caucasian donors included 81% of the 300 to 400 genotyped donors. The aim of the study was to test whether cataloging public T cell receptors could identify signatures of past pathogen exposure. The study used immunosequencing to profile the T cell repertoires of 670 or so subjects and linked those repertoires to cytomegalovirus serostatus. In addition to the first cohort of roughly 670 subjects, a separate validation cohort of some 120 different subjects was used. High-throughput TCR immunosequencing, statistical association of individual TCRs with disease status, and machine learning were combined to predict cytomegalovirus infection status. A later analysis re-examined previously published TCR beta repertoires from several hundred donors and added high-resolution HLA genotyping to investigate patterns of TCR occurrence. Rather than using new phenotypic data, the later analysis identified candidate immune exposures from TCR beta sequences and from how often those sequences occurred across donors. In an earlier analysis of a few hundred of the donors, high-throughput TCR beta sequencing was used to judge whether each TCR beta V gene segment behaved as functional or pseudogenic. Donor age, sex, ethnicity and CMV serostatus were compiled together with the repertoire data. Genome-wide SNP genotypes for about 65% of the roughly 670 donors were used in a later genetic analysis, which treated that subset as a discovery cohort. Every repertoire in the discovery cohort had been generated on one and the same sequencing platform. Both class I and class II loci were covered by HLA typing, at four-digit resolution. Typing coverage varied by locus: 629-630 donors for A, B, C, DRB1 and DQB1; more than 500 for DQA1; over 600 for DPA1; around 490 for DPB1. Roughly 5 DR-DQ haplotypes were handled as single units for association and clustering, since linkage in the cohort was strong. On average, around 230,000 unique TCR beta nucleotide sequences were sequenced per donor among 398 genotyped donors of the cohort, with approximately 18% of those sequences being non-productive.

The cohort consisted of 666 healthy bone marrow donors. At the time of sampling, all cohort members were nominally healthy, though unrecorded immune exposures were likely present. The donor was CMV seropositive and was included in the group of about 290 seropositive cohort members. A peripheral blood sample was collected from each donor, and TCR beta sequencing was performed on peripheral blood mononuclear cells. Genomic DNA was extracted from the blood cell samples with the Qiagen DNeasy Blood Extraction Kit. Preparation of the library involved the immunoSEQ multiplex PCR assay. For the multiplex PCR, a mixture combining 60 forward primers for TCR Vbeta segments and 13 reverse primers for TCR Jbeta segments was used. The CDR3 region of rearranged TCR beta genes was amplified from genomic DNA with a multiplex PCR assay. Amplified TCR beta libraries were sequenced as 87-base-pair reads on the Illumina HiSeq System. Per the source publication's procedure: A later analysis counted approximately 76 million unique TCR beta chains across the 666 repertoires, and roughly 9.9 million of these chains were shared by at least two donors. To remove PCR and sequencing errors, raw reads were error-corrected and collapsed into unique sequences using a nearest-neighbor algorithm that merged closely related sequences. To assign V, D and J gene segments, CDR3 sequences were aligned to IMGT reference sequences. For a sequence to be retained, a match of at least six nucleotides to both a V gene segment and a J gene segment was required. A rearrangement counted as productive if the CDR3 had no stop codons and remained in frame with V and J, and every other rearrangement counted as non-productive. Following IMGT convention, CDR3 was defined as the stretch from the second conserved V-encoded cysteine up to the conserved J-encoded phenylalanine. The earlier analysis of roughly 590 of the donors excluded sequences that lacked an unambiguous match to a single V gene segment. An earlier analysis of approximately 590 of the donors classified V segments as functional when productive rearrangements were above 56.7% and as segregating when the standard deviation between donors was above 5%. A statistical classification framework was built for diagnosing cytomegalovirus status from the catalog of TCR beta chain sequences. In a later analysis, V and J genes were assigned by comparing TCR nucleotide sequences against IMGT/GENE-DB human TR gene sequences. Using the TCRdist pipeline, a later analysis assigned CDR3 sequences along with most-parsimonious VDJ recombination scenarios. In a later analysis, every TCR beta chain was defined by the combination of its CDR3 amino acid sequence and its V-gene family, and reads without a unique V-gene family were dropped. To address suspected cross-contamination and a sequencing artifact, a later analysis removed a few hundred highly shared, low-generation-probability nucleotide sequences. In a later analysis, a clonal expansion index was calculated for each public chain from normalized within-repertoire ranks of inferred template counts. Generation probabilities in a later analysis came from a VDJ recombination model fitted to out-of-frame rearrangements, and those results were checked against IGoR. In a later analysis, TCR-TCR, TCR-HLA and TCR-CMV co-occurrence was scored with hypergeometric tests, and a repertoire-size bias correction was applied to TCR pairs. False discovery rates were estimated in a later analysis by permuting HLA or CMV assignments 20 times. A later analysis grouped co-occurring TCRs with DBSCAN, adding TCRdist sequence similarity when clustering within HLA-allele-positive subsets. Co-occurrence clustering excluded repertoires with fewer than 30,000 or more than 120,000 public chains, plus five with anomalous nucleotide sharing. Held by TCRdb, this immuneACCESS table contains in-frame sequences only and omits some clones. Under half of the omission traces to an unresolved V gene where checked; the cause of the rest is unknown. From that table come the V and J calls and clone size; the DNA was used to work out D and trimming. The sample table records some 150,000 clones; about three quarters of these occur just once. The top ten clonotypes cover 3% of the sample.

Points the paper makes about the study in general: The classifier was reported to diagnose cytomegalovirus status with high specificity and sensitivity in both the original cohort and the validation cohort. A group of highly shared sequence variants was considered likely to be a technical artifact of the sequencing pipeline. A further reported finding was that TCR beta sequences accurately predicted the HLA-A and HLA-B alleles for most subjects in the first cohort. According to a later analysis, TCR association rates differed among HLA loci, with DRB1 alleles showing the most associated TCRs and HLA-C alleles showing the fewest. Because the 87-base-pair reads could not distinguish some IMGT-functional V segments, including TRBV6-2 and TRBV6-3, those segments were excluded. Correlated functional status among segregating V segments might reflect linkage disequilibrium, but an unknown experimental factor could not be ruled out. Because counts were too low, roughly 16 rarely observed V segments, including chromosome 9 orphons, were left out of the earlier analysis of a few hundred of the donors. The presence/absence analyses assumed that sequencing depth was roughly uniform across donors, and that assumption may not be true. Because some donors lacked HLA typing at each locus, the association tests relied only on the typed subset. An association between a missense DCLRE1C variant and V-gene and J-gene trimming of TCR beta chains was found in a later genetic analysis and replicated in an independent cohort. A later analysis found that most CMV-associated TCR beta chains appeared HLA-restricted, with HLA associations seemingly driven largely by CMV exposure. In an earlier analysis of about 550 of the donors, most TCR beta V segments were observed in productive rearrangements about 87% or about 30% of the time, broadly matching IMGT annotations. In a later analysis, HLA-associated TCR beta chains were found to be more clonally expanded and to have lower generation probabilities than equally common non-associated chains. Several of the top co-occurrence clusters appeared to be linked to parvovirus B19, influenza, CMV and Epstein-Barr virus, according to a later analysis. Immune exposure information for the cohort was limited to CMV serostatus. In vitro tests confirmed that a few of the cytomegalovirus-associated TCR beta chains recognize cytomegalovirus antigens. The authors suggested that the approach could potentially be generalized to other disease states and immunological phenotypes. In a later genetic analysis, fewer N-insertions in productive TCRs were reported among donors in an Asian-associated ancestry cluster than the 666-donor mean. Only TCR beta chains were sequenced in this cohort, and the absence of alpha or paired-chain data limited detectable features. Specific HLA alleles were associated with 15,000 to 20,000 TCR beta sequences at a false discovery rate of 0.05 in a later analysis. When HLA alleles, especially DR and DQ, strongly co-occurred, TCR associations were difficult to assign to individual alleles. The study listed 164 TCR beta chains as associated with cytomegalovirus. While some public TCRs were present in many individuals, most TCR sequences turned up only very rarely across donors.

Comments on this clone: The target of this receptor is not known. Base qualities were left out, and no much larger clone turns up one base away.

V is shortened by 2 bases, J by 3 bases, and the region joining them spans 13 bases. The CDR3 holds 15 amino acids from the cysteine to the phenylalanine. CDR3 DNA only is kept here, 45 bases in frame from base 1. The germline V gene (reference sequence) specifies MNHNY as CDR1 and SVGAGI as CDR2. Recombination connected TRBV6-6 to TRBJ2-5, and possibly TRBD2, on 6 matching bases. The sequence came from a man aged 35 to 55 in good health and CMV-seropositive. Sequencing was carried out using PBMCs. The DNA sequence is given as TGTGCCAGCAGTTACGGAGGGGCTAGCGAAGAGACCCAGTACTTC. The encoded protein is CASSYGGASEETQYF.